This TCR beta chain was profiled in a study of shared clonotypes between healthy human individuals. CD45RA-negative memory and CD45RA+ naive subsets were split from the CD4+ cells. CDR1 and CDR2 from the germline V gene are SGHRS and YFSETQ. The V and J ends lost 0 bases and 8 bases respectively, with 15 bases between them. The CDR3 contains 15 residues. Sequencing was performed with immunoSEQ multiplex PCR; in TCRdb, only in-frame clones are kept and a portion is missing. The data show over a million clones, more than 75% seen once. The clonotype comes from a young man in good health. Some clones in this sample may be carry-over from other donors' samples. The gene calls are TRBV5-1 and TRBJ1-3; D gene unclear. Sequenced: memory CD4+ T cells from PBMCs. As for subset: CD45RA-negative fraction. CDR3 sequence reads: CASSLAWPLLDTIYF. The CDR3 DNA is TGCGCCAGCAGCTTGGCCTGGCCTCTCTTAGACACCATATATTTT.